Below, 9 T cell receptor beta chains from the same sample are listed, as sequenced in a study of T cells in localized non-small cell lung cancer. Some clones are missing from TCRdb's copy, which holds only in-frame ones; the method was immunoSEQ multiplex PCR. The sample holds about 15,000 clones; approximately 85% are singletons and the top ten take around 4.2%. Material: peripheral blood, obtained before any cancer treatment. Receptors originate from a woman between 40 and 69 years old with stage I lung adenocarcinoma.

The chain links TRBV5-8 to TRBJ1-3; TRBD1 might be the D (6 bases). In germline, CDR1 is SGHTS, CDR2 YDEGEE. The CDR3 is 18 residues long. V was clipped by 4 bases and J by 4 bases, with 24 bases between them. The CDR3: CASSPAGTLKGGGNTIYF. In nucleotides, the CDR3 is TGTGCCAGCAGCCCAGCCGGGACACTTAAGGGTGGCGGAAACACCATATATTTT.

V gene TRBV6-4 combines with J gene TRBJ2-3, with D unresolved. V was shortened by 3 bases and J by 3 bases, with 10 bases between the two germline ends. CDR1 is MRHNA, CDR2 SNTAGT, per germline. The CDR3 sequence is 14 residues long. CDR3 sequence: CASSDVGKTDTQYF. The CDR3 coding sequence is TGTGCCAGCAGTGATGTCGGAAAAACAGATACGCAGTATTTT.

This clone showed up just a few times. The chain combines TRBV6-5 with TRBJ1-2; the D gene is possibly TRBD1 (5 bases). This CDR3 contains 13 residues. The V and J ends lost 4 bases and 5 bases respectively, with 11 bases between them. The germline CDR1 and CDR2 sequences are MNHEY and SVGAGI. This CDR3 is CASSSGDLYGYTF. The CDR3 DNA follows: TGTGCCAGCAGTTCCGGGGACTTGTATGGCTACACCTTC.

V is TRBV4-3 and J is TRBJ1-1, with no clear D. The V end lost 1 base, the J end lost 4 bases, and 13 bases lay between the germline ends. This CDR3 region has 15 residues. The germline CDR1 and CDR2 sequences are LGHNA and YSLEER. CDR3 nucleotides: TGCGCCAGCAGCCAAGGGTACGGGGTTGGCACTGAAGCTTTCTTT. The encoded protein is CASSQGYGVGTEAFF.

The rearrangement links TRBV28 to TRBJ1-1, with 9 positions matching TRBD1. V dropped 4 bases and J dropped 2; count of bases not matched to a gene: 5. This CDR3 is built from 15 residues. Germline lookup yields CDR1 MDHEN and CDR2 SYDVKM. The CDR3 protein is CASSSPTGGNTEAFF. The CDR3 DNA sequence: TGTGCCAGCAGTTCCCCGACAGGGGGAAACACTGAAGCTTTCTTT.

The chain has TRBV18 and TRBJ1-3; D is unclear. Trimming took off 6 bases at V and 0 bases at J, with 15 bases between the two ends. Germline V gene lookup returns CDR1 KGHSH and CDR2 LQKENI. The CDR3 covers 16 residues. CDR3 in amino acids: CASSPSPGSSGNTIYF. The CDR3 DNA follows: TGTGCCAGCTCTCCTAGTCCAGGCAGCTCTGGAAACACCATATATTTT.

This clone came up once. V and J are TRBV7-2 and TRBJ1-2; D gene uncertain. V was shortened by 8 bases and J by 8 bases, with 18 bases between the two germline ends. CDR1 and CDR2 from the germline V gene are SGHTA and FQGNSA. CDR3 length equals 13 residues. CDR3 DNA sequence: TGTGCCAGCGCCACCCAGCTGGGTGGAGGCTACACCTTC. Its translation is CASATQLGGGYTF. The variable domain in full, completed from reference TRBV7-2 and TRBJ1-2, reads GAGVSQSPSNKVTEKGKDVELRCDPISGHTALYWYRQSLGQGLEFLIYFQGNSAPDKSGLPSDRFSAERTGGSVSTLTIQRTQQEDSAVYLCASATQLGGGYTFGSGTRLTVV.

This clone occurred once. The chain uses TRBV28 and TRBJ1-5; no definite D call. Germline V gene data show CDR1 as MDHEN and CDR2 as SYDVKM. CDR3 length: 15 amino acids. V lost 3 bases and J 2 bases, leaving 11 bases between the germline ends. The CDR3 DNA reads as TGTGCCAGCAGTTTGGCGGCGAGGGGCAATCAGCCCCAGCATTTT. This codes for CASSLAARGNQPQHF.

The chain links TRBV7-9 to TRBJ1-2; 8 bases fit TRBD1. This CDR3 comprises 15 residues. V was clipped by 5 bases and J by 2 bases; unmatched bases: 7. Germline V gene data show CDR1 as SEHNR and CDR2 as FQNEAQ (reference sequence). The CDR3, as DNA: TGTGCCAGCAGCCCCCCGGGACAGGTGAACTATGGCTACACCTTC. This gives the protein CASSPPGQVNYGYTF.